Below, 10 T cell receptor beta chains from the same sample are listed, as sequenced in a study of early T cells in non-severe SARS-CoV-2 infection. TCRdb reanalysed the 5' RACE reads using MiXCR and keeps one entry per CDR3 protein. This table holds more than 50,000 distinct CDR3 sequences, over 10% found once. The sequencing here drew on whole blood, taken at baseline. Receptors originate from an adult who was a healthcare worker with PCR-confirmed SARS-CoV-2 infection or an uninfected control (not recorded which).

This chain's CDR3 is CASSLVLRTVKHEQYF. CDR3 sequence (DNA): TGTGCCAGCAGCTTAGTACTTCGGACCGTTAAGCACGAGCAGTACTTC. This chain joins TRBV11-3 and TRBJ2-7; D is unresolved. The germline V gene encodes CDR1 SGHNT and CDR2 YENEEA. Trimming cost V 1 base and J 5 bases, with 18 bases left between them. The CDR3 runs to 16 residues.

This clonotype was counted at least ten times. The chain is built from TRBV7-2 and TRBJ2-3; TRBD2 is a possible D gene (5 bases). This CDR3 spans 14 amino acids. The germline CDR1 and CDR2 sequences are SGHTA and FQGNSA. V was shortened by 1 base and J by 5 bases, with 10 bases between the two germline ends. The DNA of the CDR3 is TGTGCCAGCAGCTTAGATGTAGGAGGAGATACGCAGTATTTT. Protein product: CASSLDVGGDTQYF.

The chain has TRBV6-5 and TRBJ2-7; TRBD1 agrees at 9 bases. Germline V gene data show CDR1 as MNHEY and CDR2 as SVGAGI. This CDR3 contains 20 residues. V lost 0 bases and J lost 0; bases outside the gene matches: 15. CDR3 nucleotides: TGTGCCAGCAGTTACTCGAGACAGGGGGGGCCTCTAGCCGCCTCCTACGAGCAGTACTTC. Its translation is CASSYSRQGGPLAASYEQYF.

This clonotype was observed many times. The J gene is TRBJ2-7, the V gene TRBV7-9; no clear D. Trimming took 1 base from V and 0 from J, leaving 10 bases between them. The CDR3 sequence is 15 residues long. Germline V gene lookup returns CDR1 SEHNR and CDR2 FQNEAQ (reference sequence). CDR3 bases: TGTGCCAGCAGCTTAGACCCCAGTCACTCCTACGAGCAGTACTTC. Translation gives CASSLDPSHSYEQYF.

This chain connects TRBV28 to TRBJ1-6, with TRBD1 as a possible D gene (5 bases). V shed 3 bases and J shed 1 base, with 7 bases lying between them. Looked up from germline, CDR1 is MDHEN and CDR2 is SYDVKM. The CDR3 length is 15 residues. CDR3 residues: CASSLGGSYNSPLHF. CDR3 bases: TGTGCCAGCAGTTTGGGGGGGTCCTATAATTCACCCCTCCACTTT. Full variable domain (outside the CDR3, taken from reference TRBV28 and TRBJ1-6): DVKVTQSSRYLVKRTGEKVFLECVQDMDHENMFWYRQDPGLGLRLIYFSYDVKMKEKGDIPEGYSVSREKKERFSLILESASTNQTSMYLCASSLGGSYNSPLHFGNGTRLTVT.

This clonotype was recorded a few times. The gene calls are TRBV5-5 and TRBJ1-2; D unclear. This CDR3 comprises 15 residues. Germline-derived CDR1 and CDR2 are SGHKS and YYEKEE (reference sequence). Trimming took 6 bases from V and 2 from J, leaving 17 bases between them. The CDR3 DNA reads as TGTGCCAGCACCCTAGGACCCGGGAGCAACTATGGCTACACCTTC. Its protein product is CASTLGPGSNYGYTF.

This clonotype appeared many times. The chain joins TRBV5-1 to TRBJ2-1, with D uncertain. The germline V gene has CDR1 SGHRS and CDR2 YFSETQ. This CDR3 region has 13 residues. Between the trimmed V and J ends, which lost 0 bases and 9 bases, there was a span of 10 bases. In DNA, the CDR3 is TGCGCCAGCAGCTTGGCCGGCAGGTCTGAGCAGTTCTTC. As protein: CASSLAGRSEQFF.

This clonotype was counted only a few times. The genes are TRBV7-2 and TRBJ2-3, with D possibly TRBD2 on 6 matching bases. Looked up from germline, CDR1 is SGHTA and CDR2 is FQGNSA. This CDR3 is 16 amino acids long. Trimming left V 7 bases short and J 2 bases short, with 19 bases between. The DNA for the CDR3 is TGTGCCAGCATCTGGAGGGCGTTGCAGAACACAGATACGCAGTATTTT. The encoded protein is CASIWRALQNTDTQYF.

This clonotype was recorded a few times. V usage is TRBV11-1 and J usage is TRBJ2-3; tentatively, D is TRBD2 (5 bases). Germline CDR1 SGHAT, CDR2 FQDESV (reference sequence). Trimming cost V 5 bases and J 6 bases, with 15 bases left between them. This CDR3 contains 14 residues. The CDR3 DNA is TGTGCCAGCAGCCCTAGCACCAGCCATGATACGCAGTATTTT. It is translated as CASSPSTSHDTQYF.

This clonotype has only a few counts. The rearrangement links TRBV15 to TRBJ2-5, with D perhaps TRBD2 (6 bases). From germline, CDR1 is LNHNV and CDR2 YYDKDF (reference sequence). The CDR3 sequence is 13 residues long. The V end lost 0 bases, the J end lost 4 bases, and 6 bases lay between the germline ends. The CDR3 coding sequence is TGTGCCACCAGCAGAGATAGCGGAGAGACCCAGTACTTC. Its translation: CATSRDSGETQYF. Complete variable domain (other parts from reference TRBV15 and TRBJ2-5): DAMVIQNPRYQVTQFGKPVTLSCSQTLNHNVMYWYQQKSSQAPKLLFHYYDKDFNNEADTPDNFQSRRPNTSFCFLDIRSPGLGDTAMYLCATSRDSGETQYFGPGTRLLVL.